This TCR beta chain was sequenced during a study of T cell responses to AZD1222 COVID-19 vaccine. Study findings and constraints: Repertoires were collected only later (after the peak T cell response had occurred). Clonal diversity was possibly underestimated, and white British individuals and females predominated among donors.

Notes on this clone: What it binds is unknown.

Here immunoSEQ multiplex PCR was the method, and the copy in TCRdb shows in-frame clones only, minus some. Here the sample spans tens of thousands of clones, 84% being singletons. The CDR3 sequence is 14 residues long. V was trimmed by 1 base and J by 11 bases, leaving 15 bases between them. Looked up from germline, CDR1 is GTSNPN and CDR2 is SVGIG (reference sequence). The TCR was taken from an adult in good health. The chain carries TRBV30 and TRBJ1-6; D possibly corresponds to TRBD1 (5 bases). This material consisted of peripheral blood, taken on day 0 of AZD1222 vaccination. The CDR3 here is CAWSGGQGWTPLHF. The CDR3 DNA is TGTGCCTGGAGTGGAGGCCAGGGCTGGACACCCCTCCACTTT.